This T cell receptor (beta chain) was profiled in a study of beta chain features in type 1 diabetes. CDR1 and CDR2 from the germline V gene are SGHNT and YYREEE (reference sequence). The V end lost 4 bases, the J end lost 0 bases, and 11 bases lay between the germline ends. The CDR3 sequence is 15 residues long. The study reverse transcribed the entire isolated RNA, so it sequenced expressed TCRB transcripts. The data were produced by immunoSEQ multiplex PCR, yet TCRdb's version contains in-frame clones alone and is incomplete. The table has roughly 250,000 clones, around 20% seen once. This clone was counted a few times. Its specificity is not known. Points from the study as a whole: VDJ junctions from patients with type 1 diabetes contained fewer insertions and more deletions. cDNA sequencing could over-represent cells with high TCR expression. The study found moderately but significantly shorter TCRB CDR3s in all four CD4+ subsets of Type 1 diabetes patients. Naive, central memory and Treg TCRB repertoires appeared more alike in patients than in healthy donors.

The chain carries TRBV5-4 and TRBJ2-1; maybe TRBD2 (6 bases). Material: naive CD4+ T cells from blood. This TCR came from a woman between 40 and 50 years old with type 1 diabetes. The CDR3 here is CASSRRDSSYNEQFF. Here the CDR3 DNA reads TGTGCCAGCAGCCGGCGGGATAGCTCCTACAATGAGCAGTTCTTC.